This is a list of T cell receptor beta chains from one sample in a study of CD8 T cells in ankylosing spondylitis. Each CDR3 protein is one row after TCRdb ran MiXCR on the 5' RACE reads. The sample contains 670,000 or so distinct CDR3 sequences, under 20% of which appear only once. Specimen: blood, either unsorted or a sorted T cell fraction (not recorded which). These receptors all stem from a male donor with ankylosing spondylitis. CDR3s include the opening cysteine and the closing phenylalanine or tryptophan. D genes are given only for firm matches. The size of a clone is reported for some rows only, either as once, few or many, or as a class for expanded clones.

cdr3_length	v_call	clone_size	j_call	d_call	cdr3_nt	cdr3_aa
13	TRBV29-1	few	TRBJ1-2	TRBD1	TGCAGCGCTGAGGGGACAGCCCACTATGGCTACACCTTC	CSAEGTAHYGYTF
13	TRBV29-1	-	TRBJ1-1	-	TGCAGCGGCCTGGACGGAGTTAACACTGAAGCTTTCTTT	CSGLDGVNTEAFF
13	TRBV20-1	once	TRBJ1-2	-	TGCAGTGCTAGAAGGGACTGGAACTATGGCTACACCTTC	CSARRDWNYGYTF
16	TRBV7-8	few	TRBJ1-1	-	TGTGCCAGCAGCTTCCACCCGGGACACCAGAACACTGAAGCTTTCTTT	CASSFHPGHQNTEAFF
13	TRBV7-9	-	TRBJ1-1	-	TGTGCCAGCAGCCGAAAGGACAGTGTTGAAGCTTTCTTT	CASSRKDSVEAFF
12	TRBV9	-	TRBJ2-1	-	TGTGCCAGCAGCGCCCAGCACAATGAGCAGTTCTTC	CASSAQHNEQFF
15	TRBV20-1	few	TRBJ1-1	-	TGCAGTGCTAGAGATCTTCGAGGGATGAACACTGAAGCTTTCTTT	CSARDLRGMNTEAFF
16	TRBV10-3	few	TRBJ1-5	-	TGTGCCATCAGTGAGACAGGGCCTAATAGCAATCAGCCCCAGCATTTT	CAISETGPNSNQPQHF
11	TRBV4-1	few	TRBJ2-2	-	TGCGCCAGCAGCCACAGCAGCGAGCTGTTTTTT	CASSHSSELFF
19	TRBV28	-	TRBJ2-1	TRBD2	TGTGCCAGCACCCCGGGCCGGACTAGCGGGATTAGATGGCACAATGAGCAGTTCTTC	CASTPGRTSGIRWHNEQFF
14	TRBV10-3	few	TRBJ2-2	-	TGTGCCATCAGTGGAACAGGTTACACCGGGGAGCTGTTTTTT	CAISGTGYTGELFF
13	TRBV20-1	few	TRBJ2-7	TRBD1	TGCAGTGCACCGGGACAGGGCGTCCACGAGCAGTACTTC	CSAPGQGVHEQYF
15	TRBV4-1	few	TRBJ2-7	-	TGCGCCAGCAGCCAAGTTGATAGAGAAGACTACGAGCAGTACTTC	CASSQVDREDYEQYF
15	TRBV5-1	few	TRBJ2-7	-	TGCGCCAGCAGCTTGAATACAGGGCTATGGGGCGAGCAGTACTTC	CASSLNTGLWGEQYF
15	TRBV4-1	many	TRBJ2-7	TRBD1	TGCGCCAGCAGCCAAGCAGGGACAGGTACCTACGAGCAGTACTTC	CASSQAGTGTYEQYF
14	TRBV5-1	-	TRBJ1-1	-	TGCGCCAGCACCCCCGGCCCGGAAACGGGTGAAGCTTTCTTT	CASTPGPETGEAFF
16	TRBV7-9	-	TRBJ2-1	TRBD2	TGTGCCAGCAGCTTAGGGCTAGCGGTTACCTACAATGAGCAGTTCTTC	CASSLGLAVTYNEQFF
13	TRBV12-3/TRBV12-4	few	TRBJ1-1	-	TGTGCCAGCACCGGGGACGGGAACACTGAAGCTTTCTTT	CASTGDGNTEAFF
15	TRBV12-3/TRBV12-4	many	TRBJ2-5	TRBD1	TGTGCCAGCAGCAAGACAGGGTACGCGCGAGAGACCCAGTACTTC	CASSKTGYARETQYF
14	TRBV12-3/TRBV12-4	-	TRBJ2-7	-	TGTGCCAGCAGTTTAGAGGGGGGGAGGACACGACAGTACTTC	CASSLEGGRTRQYF
13	TRBV7-3	few	TRBJ2-1	-	TGTGCCAGCAGCCCGGAGGGGGGTCGGGAGCAGTTCTTC	CASSPEGGREQFF
13	TRBV6-6	-	TRBJ1-1	-	TGTGCCGGCAGACAGAGGAAGGACACTGAAGCTTTCTTT	CAGRQRKDTEAFF
15	TRBV19	-	TRBJ2-2	-	TGCGCCAGTAGTATAAGGACAAGGGACACCGGGGAGCTGTTTTTT	CASSIRTRDTGELFF
16	TRBV5-1	-	TRBJ1-3	TRBD1	TGCGCCAGCAGCTTGGGGGACAGGAGCTCTGGAAACACCATATATTTT	CASSLGDRSSGNTIYF
18	TRBV3-1	few	TRBJ2-3	TRBD2	TGTGCCAGCAGCCAGAAGACTAGCGGGAGAAGGCGCACAGATACGCAGTATTTT	CASSQKTSGRRRTDTQYF
17	TRBV4-2	-	TRBJ2-7	TRBD2	TGTGCCAGCAGCCAAGATCGGGCTAGCGGGACGGTTGGCGAGCAGTACTTC	CASSQDRASGTVGEQYF
10	TRBV29-1	few	TRBJ1-1	-	TGCAGCGTTGTGACCGACGAAGCTTTCTTT	CSVVTDEAFF
14	TRBV27	-	TRBJ1-1	-	TGTGCCAGCAGTGGTCAGGGGTTGAGCACTGAAGCTTTCTTT	CASSGQGLSTEAFF
13	TRBV3-1	-	TRBJ2-1	TRBD2	TGTGCCAGCAGCCAATGGACTAGCAATGAGCAGTTCTTC	CASSQWTSNEQFF
17	TRBV5-1	few	TRBJ2-7	TRBD2	TGCGCCAGCAGCCATGCCGGACTAGCGGGGGCCACCTACGAGCAGTACTTC	CASSHAGLAGATYEQYF
17	TRBV2	few	TRBJ1-1	TRBD1	TGTGCCAGCACCCTACTCCCGGGACAGGGAAAGAACACTGAAGCTTTCTTT	CASTLLPGQGKNTEAFF
12	TRBV6-5	few	TRBJ2-2	-	TGTGCCAGCAGAAGGACAACCGGGGAGCTGTTTTTT	CASRRTTGELFF
18	TRBV18	few	TRBJ2-3	-	TGTGCCAGCTCACCACAGGGGGCTCGCGGGGGAAGCACAGATACGCAGTATTTT	CASSPQGARGGSTDTQYF
15	TRBV18	few	TRBJ1-2	TRBD1	TGTGCCAGCTCACCACCGGGACAGGGGGCCTATGGCTACACCTTC	CASSPPGQGAYGYTF
15	TRBV12-3/TRBV12-4	-	TRBJ2-1	TRBD2	TGTGCCAGCAGCCCCCTGCGGGAGCGTTACAATGAGCAGTTCTTC	CASSPLRERYNEQFF
14	TRBV19	few	TRBJ1-1	TRBD1	TGTGCCAGTAGTGAGGGGGCCTGGAACACTGAAGCTTTCTTT	CASSEGAWNTEAFF
14	TRBV12-3/TRBV12-4	-	TRBJ1-4	-	TGTGCCAGCAGCCTAGGGGGAAACGGTGAAAAACTGTTTTTT	CASSLGGNGEKLFF
15	TRBV12-3/TRBV12-4	many	TRBJ2-3	TRBD1	TGTGCCAGCAGCCTGGCGACAGGGTCCACAGATACGCAGTATTTT	CASSLATGSTDTQYF
13	TRBV27	many	TRBJ1-1	-	TGTGCCAGCAGTTTATCGCGGGGGACTGAAGCTTTCTTT	CASSLSRGTEAFF
14	TRBV29-1	few	TRBJ1-5	-	TGCAGCGTTGGGACCTTTGATAGCAATCAGCCCCAGCATTTT	CSVGTFDSNQPQHF
19	TRBV11-2	many	TRBJ2-2	TRBD2	TGTGCCAGCAGCCAGCCGGGACTAGCGGGAGGACAGAACACCGGGGAGCTGTTTTTT	CASSQPGLAGGQNTGELFF
17	TRBV9	-	TRBJ2-1	TRBD2	TGTGCCAGCAGCGTAGCAGGTGGGGGGGGTTCCTACAATGAGCAGTTCTTC	CASSVAGGGGSYNEQFF
16	TRBV11-2	few	TRBJ1-1	TRBD1	TGTGCCAGCAGCCCCCGGACAGGGGGCCTGAACACTGAAGCTTTCTTT	CASSPRTGGLNTEAFF
13	TRBV5-1	few	TRBJ2-5	TRBD1	TGCGCCAGCAGCATACAGGGGGAAGAGACCCAGTACTTC	CASSIQGEETQYF
17	TRBV18	-	TRBJ1-6	TRBD1	TGTGCCAGCTCACCCCGGGACAGAAGCTCCTATAATTCACCCCTCCACTTT	CASSPRDRSSYNSPLHF
14	TRBV12-3/TRBV12-4	-	TRBJ1-5	-	TGTGCCAGCAGCCATGGAACCTCGACCCGGCCCCAGCATTTT	CASSHGTSTRPQHF
14	TRBV20-1	-	TRBJ2-7	TRBD2	TGCAGTGCTAGACGGGCTAGCGGAACCTACGAGCAGTACTTC	CSARRASGTYEQYF
14	TRBV27	-	TRBJ2-1	TRBD2	TGTGCCAGCAGTAGTGGCGGGGGGCCGGGAGAGCAGTTCTTC	CASSSGGGPGEQFF
15	TRBV12-3/TRBV12-4	many	TRBJ1-6	TRBD1	TGTGCCAGCAGTTTAGGGGACAGGGGTAATTCACCCCTCCACTTT	CASSLGDRGNSPLHF
14	TRBV7-6	many	TRBJ1-4	-	TGTGCCAGCAGCCGTTGGGAACTGAATGAAAAACTGTTTTTT	CASSRWELNEKLFF
13	TRBV5-1	-	TRBJ1-6	-	TGCGCCAGCAGCCCGGACACCTATGCACCCCTCCACTTT	CASSPDTYAPLHF
14	TRBV5-1	few	TRBJ2-5	-	TGCGCCAGCAGCGCGGGACCGAGCCAAGAGACCCAGTACTTC	CASSAGPSQETQYF
15	TRBV27	-	TRBJ2-5	TRBD2	TGTGCCAGCAGTTTTAGCGGGGGGGCCGAAGAGACCCAGTACTTC	CASSFSGGAEETQYF
16	TRBV4-2	-	TRBJ2-1	TRBD2	TGTGCCAGCAGCCAGCCCGAGCGGGGGAGGCACAATGAGCAGTTCTTC	CASSQPERGRHNEQFF
16	TRBV12-3/TRBV12-4	many	TRBJ1-1	-	TGTGCCAGCAGTTTATGGACACTATCCATGAACACTGAAGCTTTCTTT	CASSLWTLSMNTEAFF
15	TRBV12-3/TRBV12-4	few	TRBJ2-7	TRBD2	TGTGCCAGCAGTCTAGCGGGGGGTGGCAATTACGAGCAGTACTTC	CASSLAGGGNYEQYF
12	TRBV2	few	TRBJ2-7	-	TGTGCCAGCAGTGAACCCGACTACGAGCAGTACTTC	CASSEPDYEQYF